This T cell receptor (beta chain) was identified in a study of shared T cell receptors in the human thymus. Clones were sequenced by immunoSEQ multiplex PCR, and TCRdb holds only the in-frame ones, with some missing. The data show under 850,000 clones, 85% to 90% seen once. Germline-derived CDR1 and CDR2 are SGHVS and FNYEAQ. With V trimmed by 5 bases and J by 0 bases, 3 bases remained unmatched. CDR3 size: 15 residues. These records were also assigned to another study, of human thymus T cells.

The sequenced sample consisted of thymocytes. This TCR came from a boy younger than two with a congenital heart defect. This sequence joins TRBV7-6 and TRBJ2-1; 8 nucleotides match TRBD1. In nucleotides, the CDR3 is TGTGCCAGCAGCCCCGGACAGGGCTCCTACAATGAGCAGTTCTTC. Encoded protein: CASSPGQGSYNEQFF.